One and the same sample provided the 30 T cell receptor beta chains below, sequenced in a study of OX40 agonist ivuxolimab in advanced cancers. The library was generated by the immunoSEQ multiplex PCR assay. The table comes from immuneACCESS by way of TCRdb, which keeps in-frame sequences with V and J called. Part of the clones is missing from these tables; in studies checked, under half for an unresolved V gene and the rest for unknown reasons. The sample table lists 70,000 to 95,000 clones, around 88% of them with a count of one. The ten most abundant clones make up approximately 0.76% of the sample. Sample: CD4+ or CD8+ T cells sorted from blood, taken in a trial of the OX40 agonist ivuxolimab. Receptors originate from an adult with an advanced solid tumor such as melanoma, head and neck, liver or kidney cancer.

The chain recombines TRBV19 with TRBJ2-4; TRBD1 matches 7 bases. The CDR3 runs 13 residues. Germline values: CDR1 LNHDA, CDR2 SQIVND (reference sequence). Losses at the gene ends were 5 bases for V and 9 bases for J; bases not matched to a gene: 7. Written as DNA, the CDR3 is TGTGCCAGTAGTCCCCAGACAGGGTCCATTCAGTACTTC. Amino acids: CASSPQTGSIQYF.

This clone was detected a few times. This chain links TRBV4-1 with TRBJ1-4; D might be TRBD1 (6 bases). The CDR3 consists of 16 residues. In germline, CDR1 is MGHRA, CDR2 YSYEKL. Trimming took off 4 bases at V and 0 bases at J, with 12 bases between the two ends. CDR3 DNA sequence: TGCGCCAGCAGCCCCCAGGGGAGGACAACTAATGAAAAACTGTTTTTT. Its protein product is CASSPQGRTTNEKLFF.

This sequence joins TRBV18 and TRBJ2-7, with D perhaps TRBD2 (6 bases). V was cut by 3 bases and J by 7 bases, with 13 bases left in between. The V gene's germline CDR1 is KGHSH and CDR2 LQKENI. The CDR3 consists of 13 residues. The DNA for the CDR3 is TGTGCCAGCTCACCGTCAGAGGGGAGGGAGCAGTACTTC. It encodes CASSPSEGREQYF.

V usage is TRBV6-6 and J usage is TRBJ1-4; no firm D call. This CDR3 has 16 amino acids. Germline assignment: CDR1 MNHNY and CDR2 SVGAGI (reference sequence). V gave up 2 bases and J gave up 4 bases, with 14 bases separating them. CDR3 loop: CASSYGQAADNEKLFF. CDR3 nucleotides: TGTGCCAGCAGTTACGGTCAGGCGGCCGATAATGAAAAACTGTTTTTT.

This clone has more than one count but fewer than ten. V gene TRBV18 combines with J gene TRBJ1-1; D might be TRBD1 (6 bases). Germline V gene sequence: CDR1 KGHSH, CDR2 LQKENI. V was clipped by 1 base and J by 2 bases, with 11 bases between them. This CDR3 is built from 15 residues. CDR3 bases: TGTGCCAGCTCACCACTCTCGGGGGCCAACACTGAAGCTTTCTTT. Its protein product is CASSPLSGANTEAFF. The full variable domain, its missing parts supplied by reference TRBV18 and TRBJ1-1, is NAGVMQNPRHLVRRRGQEARLRCSPMKGHSHVYWYRQLPEEGLKFMVYLQKENIIDESGMPKERFSAEFPKEGPSILRIQQVVRGDSAAYFCASSPLSGANTEAFFGQGTRLTVV.

A word on this clone: Other DNA sequences in the same sample also yield this CDR3. This chain uses TRBV7-9 with TRBJ1-2, with D tentatively TRBD1 (5 bases). This CDR3 has 12 residues. Deletions cut 5 bases from V and 4 bases from J, with 8 bases between. CDR1 and CDR2 from the germline V gene are SEHNR and FQNEAQ (reference sequence). CDR3 DNA: TGTGCCAGCAGCGCCACAGGCTATGGCTACACCTTC. This encodes CASSATGYGYTF.

The chain uses TRBV2 and TRBJ2-5; D gene unclear. Trimming took off 10 bases at V and 4 bases at J, with 13 bases between the two ends. Germline V gene data show CDR1 as SNHLY and CDR2 as FYNNEI. CDR3 length equals 12 residues. CDR3 sequence reads: CATSPSSETQYF. CDR3 bases: TGTGCCACCTCCCCCTCTTCAGAGACCCAGTACTTC.

The chain carries TRBV29-1 and TRBJ2-7; 8 positions agree with TRBD1. Germline V gene sequence: CDR1 SQVTM, CDR2 ANQGSEA. J gave up 3 bases and V 4 bases, and 5 bases lay outside the gene matches. The CDR3 contains 13 residues. CDR3 nucleotide sequence: TGCAGCGTTGTAGAAACAGGGGGCTACGAGCAGTACTTC. Translating gives CSVVETGGYEQYF.

V is TRBV7-9 and J is TRBJ2-7; the D gene could be TRBD1 or TRBD2 (5 bases each). Germline-derived CDR1 and CDR2 are SEHNR and FQNEAQ (reference sequence). With 2 bases removed from V and 2 bases from J, the gap between germline ends came to 10 bases. The CDR3 is 14 amino acids. The CDR3 nucleotides read TGTGCCAGCAGCTTAATTCAGGGACCCTACGAGCAGTACTTC. Protein sequence: CASSLIQGPYEQYF.

V and J are TRBV7-6 and TRBJ2-7; possible D gene TRBD2, 5 bases. Germline loops: CDR1 SGHVS, CDR2 FNYEAQ. Trimming took 5 bases from V and 2 from J, leaving 16 bases between them. The CDR3 is 15 residues long. The CDR3 sequence is CASSPLAGRTYEQYF. In DNA form, the CDR3 reads TGTGCCAGCAGCCCTCTCGCGGGCCGTACCTACGAGCAGTACTTC.

This clone showed up just a few times. The chain links TRBV30 to TRBJ1-1; D not certain. The CDR3 is 13 residues long. V lost 0 bases and J 0 bases, leaving 5 bases between the germline ends. Germline lookup yields CDR1 GTSNPN and CDR2 SVGIG (reference sequence). Written as DNA, the CDR3 is TGTGCCTGGAGTGTAGAGATGAACACTGAAGCTTTCTTT. Encoded protein: CAWSVEMNTEAFF.

The chain carries TRBV25-1 and TRBJ2-1; D unclear. The germline V and J ends were trimmed by 6 bases and 4 bases, with 7 bases remaining between them. Looked up from germline, CDR1 is MGHDK and CDR2 is SYGVNS. The CDR3 length is 12 residues. The CDR3 spells CASRGEYNEQFF. DNA for the CDR3: TGTGCCAGCAGAGGTGAATACAATGAGCAGTTCTTC.

This chain joins TRBV5-8 and TRBJ1-3; no clear D gene. Looked up from germline, CDR1 is SGHTS and CDR2 is YDEGEE. V shed 4 bases and J shed 5 bases, with 4 bases lying between them. This CDR3 is 11 amino acids long. CDR3 amino acids: CASSIRNTIYF. The CDR3 DNA is TGTGCCAGCAGCATTAGAAACACCATATATTTT.

The J gene is TRBJ2-5, the V gene TRBV9; 10 bases are a match to TRBD1. The CDR3 is 13 residues long. Germline lookup yields CDR1 SGDLS and CDR2 YYNGEE. After removal of 4 bases from V and 5 bases from J, the junction contained 2 bases not matched to a gene. The CDR3 DNA is TGTGCCAGCAGCCGGACAGGGGGGGAGACCCAGTACTTC. Amino acids: CASSRTGGETQYF. Combining the CDR3 with reference TRBV9 and TRBJ2-5 gives the whole variable domain DSGVTQTPKHLITATGQRVTLRCSPRSGDLSVYWYQQSLDQGLQFLIQYYNGEERAKGNILERFSAQQFPDLHSELNLSSLELGDSALYFCASSRTGGETQYFGPGTRLLVL.

The genes are TRBV15 and TRBJ2-5; D ambiguous. The CDR3 length is 15 residues. V gave up 0 bases and J gave up 6 bases, with 14 bases separating them. CDR1 and CDR2 (germline): LNHNV, YYDKDF (reference sequence). DNA for the CDR3: TGTGCCACCAGCAGAGATCGGATGGGCTACCAGACCCAGTACTTC. It yields the protein CATSRDRMGYQTQYF.

The chain links TRBV4-3 to TRBJ1-3; TRBD1 matches at 7 bases. Germline V gives CDR1 LGHNA, CDR2 YSLEER. CDR3 size: 15 residues. V lost 5 bases to trimming and J lost 0 bases; unmatched junction nucleotides: 4. The DNA for the CDR3 is TGCGCCAGCAGCACAGGGGACAGCTCTGGAAACACCATATATTTT. This codes for CASSTGDSSGNTIYF.

The gene calls are TRBV28 and TRBJ2-2, with 7 nucleotides matching TRBD2. Unmatched junction bases numbered 5, after V lost 7 bases and J lost 0 bases. CDR3 length: 15 residues. Germline lookup yields CDR1 MDHEN and CDR2 SYDVKM. The CDR3 region has the DNA TGTGCCAGCACCGGGGAGGGCCCGAACACCGGGGAGCTGTTTTTT. It is translated as CASTGEGPNTGELFF.

The rearrangement joins TRBV29-1 to TRBJ2-2; the D is unclear. The CDR3 is 12 residues long. V shed 4 bases and J shed 3 bases, with 6 bases lying between them. Germline V gene lookup returns CDR1 SQVTM and CDR2 ANQGSEA. DNA of the CDR3: TGCAGCGTTGTCGTGTACACCGGGGAGCTGTTTTTT. It encodes CSVVVYTGELFF.

The CDR3 region has the DNA TGTGCCAGCAGCTTAGGGTGGGGCACAGATACGCAGTATTTT. Translating it yields CASSLGWGTDTQYF. This chain links TRBV7-2 with TRBJ2-3; D gene ambiguous. The V gene's germline CDR1 is SGHTA and CDR2 FQGNSA. The CDR3 has 14 amino acids. V was cut by 1 base and J by 1 base, with 6 bases left in between.

This clone was counted once. The chain links TRBV28 to TRBJ2-1; the D gene is possibly TRBD2 (6 bases). The CDR3 loop spans 13 amino acids. Trimming took 8 bases from V and 6 from J, leaving 14 bases between them. Germline V CDR1 and CDR2: MDHEN, SYDVKM. CDR3 DNA sequence: TGTGCCAGCCGGGACTTGAACTTCAATGAGCAGTTCTTC. Protein sequence: CASRDLNFNEQFF.

This rearrangement joins TRBV29-1 to TRBJ2-5, with D hard to call. Germline V gene lookup returns CDR1 SQVTM and CDR2 ANQGSEA. Trimming pared 0 bases from V and 2 bases from J, leaving 16 bases between. The CDR3 spans 16 residues. This CDR3 is CSVEDRKGKRQETQYF. The CDR3 DNA follows: TGCAGCGTTGAAGATCGGAAGGGTAAGAGGCAAGAGACCCAGTACTTC.

The rearrangement joins TRBV9 to TRBJ2-5; 10 nucleotides agree with TRBD2. The CDR3 contains 14 residues. Germline trimming cut 3 bases from V and 5 bases from J; bases unmatched to any gene: 4. The germline V gene encodes CDR1 SGDLS and CDR2 YYNGEE. The CDR3, as DNA: TGTGCCAGCAGCGCTAGCGGGAGTAGTGAGACCCAGTACTTC. It codes for CASSASGSSETQYF.

CDR3 amino acids: CASSYSVGGGYEQFF. DNA for the CDR3: TGTGCCAGCAGTTACTCGGTGGGAGGGGGCTATGAGCAGTTCTTC. The V gene is TRBV6-5, the J gene TRBJ2-1; D may be TRBD1 or TRBD2 (7 bases each). This CDR3 is built from 15 residues. Germline assignment: CDR1 MNHEY and CDR2 SVGAGI. Trimming took 0 bases from V and 8 from J, leaving 14 bases between them.

This chain links TRBV5-1 with TRBJ2-1, with 8 positions matching TRBD2. CDR1 is SGHRS and CDR2 is YFSETQ in the germline V gene. The CDR3 sequence is 15 residues long. V shed 0 bases, J shed 3 bases, and the junction held 2 bases outside the gene matches. The CDR3 protein is CASSLEAGVYNEQFF. As DNA, the CDR3 is TGCGCCAGCAGCTTGGAAGCGGGAGTCTACAATGAGCAGTTCTTC.

The chain couples TRBV5-1 to TRBJ1-3; D ambiguous. Germline V gene data show CDR1 as SGHRS and CDR2 as YFSETQ. The CDR3 is 15 amino acids. V was clipped by 4 bases and J by 2 bases, with 13 bases between them. CDR3 nucleotides: TGCGCCAGCAGCCCCGGTGAGGCACCTGGAAACACCATATATTTT. Translation gives CASSPGEAPGNTIYF.

The CDR3 DNA sequence: TGTGCCAGCAAACCCGGGACAGCCCTTTACGAGCAGTACTTC. It codes for CASKPGTALYEQYF. The chain links TRBV28 to TRBJ2-7; 7 bases agree with TRBD1. With 7 bases clipped from V and 4 bases from J, the junction kept 10 bases outside the gene matches. Germline assignment: CDR1 MDHEN and CDR2 SYDVKM. The CDR3 has 14 residues.

The chain combines TRBV29-1 with TRBJ1-1; a possible D gene is TRBD1 (5 bases). The CDR3 has 14 residues. Germline V gene sequence: CDR1 SQVTM, CDR2 ANQGSEA. Between the trimmed V and J ends, which lost 6 bases and 3 bases, there was a span of 17 bases. CDR3 region: CSVHPGWEDTEAFF. CDR3 DNA: TGCAGCGTGCACCCAGGGTGGGAAGACACTGAAGCTTTCTTT.

This chain joins TRBV7-6 and TRBJ2-1; D could derive from TRBD1 or TRBD2 (5 bases each). Germline lookup yields CDR1 SGHVS and CDR2 FNYEAQ. This CDR3 has 13 amino acids. Trimming removed 2 bases at V and 8 bases at J, with 10 bases between. CDR3 protein: CASSLTRDDEQFF. The CDR3 nucleotides read TGTGCCAGCAGCTTAACCAGGGACGATGAGCAGTTCTTC.

This clone appeared a single time. The gene calls are TRBV5-1 and TRBJ1-5, with D uncertain. Trimming took 0 bases from V and 3 from J, leaving 7 bases between them. There are 14 residues in the CDR3. Germline CDR1 reads SGHRS; CDR2 reads YFSETQ. CDR3 region: CASSLGDNNQPQHF. As DNA, the CDR3 is TGCGCCAGCAGCTTGGGAGACAACAATCAGCCCCAGCATTTT.

CDR3 sequence (DNA): TGTGCCAGCAGCCTTAACAGGGGCACTGAAGCTTTCTTT. Amino acids: CASSLNRGTEAFF. The rearrangement links TRBV11-1 to TRBJ1-1, with 7 bases aligning to TRBD1. Germline CDR1 SGHAT, CDR2 FQDESV (reference sequence). CDR3 size: 13 residues. The junction had 4 bases not matched to a gene; V was cut back by 5 bases and J by 4 bases.